This paragraph covers one T cell receptor beta chain sequence. What it binds is unknown. The CDR3 totals 17 residues. V lost 5 bases and J 1 base, leaving 20 bases between the germline ends. Germline lookup yields CDR1 SGHVS and CDR2 FQNEAQ. These data belong to a study of early T cells in non-severe SARS-CoV-2 infection. Findings and limits, study-wide: Private and CD4 specificities were missed by VDJdb matching, which favored anti-spike CD8 responses.

The TCR library protocol was used to attach unique molecular identifiers. These identifiers were attached to individual cDNA molecules. TCRdb passed the 5' RACE reads through MiXCR, listing each CDR3 protein once. The sample records approximately 97,000 distinct CDR3 sequences, approximately 10% being singletons. The clonotype originates from an adult who was a healthcare worker with PCR-confirmed SARS-CoV-2 infection or an uninfected control (not recorded which). Sequencing used whole blood, obtained at baseline. The chain is built from TRBV7-8 and TRBJ1-1, with a tentative D call TRBD1 (5 bases). CDR3 loop: CASSPAMGMGPNTEAFF. The CDR3 DNA is TGTGCCAGCAGCCCAGCTATGGGCATGGGGCCGAACACTGAAGCTTTCTTT.